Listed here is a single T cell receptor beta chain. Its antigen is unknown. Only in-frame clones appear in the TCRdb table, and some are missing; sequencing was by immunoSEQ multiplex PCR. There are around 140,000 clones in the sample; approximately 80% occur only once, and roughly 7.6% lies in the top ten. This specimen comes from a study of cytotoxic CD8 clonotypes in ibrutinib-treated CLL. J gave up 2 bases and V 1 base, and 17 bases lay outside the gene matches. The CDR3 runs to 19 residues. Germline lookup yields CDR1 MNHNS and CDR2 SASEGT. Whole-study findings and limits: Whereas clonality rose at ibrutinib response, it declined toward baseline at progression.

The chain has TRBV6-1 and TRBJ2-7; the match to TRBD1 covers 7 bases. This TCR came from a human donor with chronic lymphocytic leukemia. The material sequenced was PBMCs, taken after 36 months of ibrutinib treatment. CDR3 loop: CASSEDVGTVYGTTYEQYF. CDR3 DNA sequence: TGTGCCAGCAGTGAAGATGTTGGGACAGTGTACGGGACGACCTACGAGCAGTACTTC.